The 23 T cell receptor beta chains reported below all come from one sample, sequenced in a study of blood T cell repertoires in COVID-19. Using immunoSEQ multiplex PCR, the repertoire was profiled, and TCRdb retains in-frame clones only, with some absent. The sample gives 120,000 or so clones, roughly 78% of which show up once; 16% is in the top ten. Sequenced: peripheral blood. These receptors all stem from a man in his sixties with active or convalescent COVID-19.

This chain links TRBV15 with TRBJ2-5, with D maybe TRBD1 (5 bases). The CDR3 is 14 residues long. Trimming pared 0 bases from V and 5 bases from J, leaving 10 bases between. Per the germline V gene, CDR1 is LNHNV and CDR2 is YYDKDF (reference sequence). DNA of the CDR3: TGTGCCACCAGCAGAGAAGGGGTGTTGGAGACCCAGTACTTC. Protein product: CATSREGVLETQYF. Full variable domain (missing parts from reference TRBV15 and TRBJ2-5): DAMVIQNPRYQVTQFGKPVTLSCSQTLNHNVMYWYQQKSSQAPKLLFHYYDKDFNNEADTPDNFQSRRPNTSFCFLDIRSPGLGDTAMYLCATSREGVLETQYFGPGTRLLVL.

The rearrangement joins TRBV9 to TRBJ2-5; the D gene is possibly TRBD2 (6 bases). This CDR3 has 15 amino acids. Germline V gene data show CDR1 as SGDLS and CDR2 as YYNGEE. V was cut by 0 bases and J by 1 base, with 10 bases left in between. The CDR3 loop reads CASSVATGSQETQYF. CDR3 bases: TGTGCCAGCAGCGTAGCAACCGGGAGCCAAGAGACCCAGTACTTC.

The rearrangement joins TRBV4-1 to TRBJ1-4; possible D gene TRBD1, 5 bases. Germline CDR1 MGHRA, CDR2 YSYEKL. The CDR3 loop spans 12 amino acids. V was shortened by 3 bases and J by 16 bases, with 15 bases between the two germline ends. The CDR3: CASSHVAGRPFF. CDR3 sequence (DNA): TGCGCCAGCAGCCACGTGGCGGGACGTCCGTTTTTT.

This rearrangement joins TRBV5-1 to TRBJ2-3, with 7 bases lining up with TRBD1. This CDR3 spans 16 amino acids. The trim removed 1 base at V and 2 bases at J, leaving 7 bases unmatched. Per the germline V gene, CDR1 is SGHRS and CDR2 is YFSETQ. CDR3 region: CASSLQGGAVTDTQYF. Written as DNA, the CDR3 is TGCGCCAGCAGCTTGCAAGGGGGCGCGGTCACAGATACGCAGTATTTT.

The genes are TRBV3-1 (or the pseudogene TRBV3-2) and TRBJ1-1, with a weak D call TRBD1 (5 bases). The CDR3 covers 14 residues. V was cut by 6 bases and J by 2 bases, with 13 bases left in between. The germline CDR1 and CDR2 sequences are LGHDT and YNNKEL (reference sequence). This CDR3 reads CASRGGIGNTEAFF. Here the CDR3 DNA reads TGTGCCAGCAGGGGGGGGATTGGTAACACTGAAGCTTTCTTT.

This rearrangement joins TRBV4-2 to TRBJ2-3; D remains ambiguous. The V gene's germline CDR1 is LGHNA and CDR2 YNFKEQ. V lost 0 bases and J lost 3, with 10 bases in between. The CDR3 is 15 residues long. The DNA of the CDR3 is TGTGCCAGCAGCCAAGAATATTCCTATACAGATACGCAGTATTTT. This translates into CASSQEYSYTDTQYF.

This clone has only one observation. The rearrangement joins TRBV7-9 to TRBJ1-2; D is perhaps TRBD1 (5 bases). CDR1 and CDR2 (germline): SEHNR, FQNEAQ (reference sequence). V gave up 5 bases and J gave up 7 bases, with 14 bases separating them. The CDR3 is 13 residues long. DNA of the CDR3: TGTGCCAGCAGCCCTCGGTGGGGCGGTGGCTACACCTTC. It translates to CASSPRWGGGYTF. The full variable domain, in which reference TRBV7-9 and TRBJ1-2 provide the parts outside the CDR3, is DTGVSQNPRHKITKRGQNVTFRCDPISEHNRLYWYRQTLGQGPEFLTYFQNEAQLEKSRLLSDRFSAERPKGSFSTLEIQRTEQGDSAMYLCASSPRWGGGYTFGSGTRLTVV.

Within the sample, this clone is medium-sized. The gene calls are TRBV7-2 and TRBJ2-7; TRBD1 might be the D (6 bases). The CDR3 runs to 14 residues. V lost 5 bases and J lost 4, with 15 bases in between. Germline lookup yields CDR1 SGHTA and CDR2 FQGNSA. CDR3 nucleotide sequence: TGTGCCAGCAGCCCCAAGAGGGGGATATACGAGCAGTACTTC. Encoded protein: CASSPKRGIYEQYF.

This clone has ten or more counts. This rearrangement joins TRBV30 to TRBJ1-6; TRBD1 agrees at 11 bases. J lost 10 bases, V lost 2 bases, and 7 bases had no gene match. CDR3 length: 15 amino acids. CDR1 is GTSNPN, CDR2 SVGIG, per germline (reference sequence). The CDR3 loop reads CAWSSRTGGSSPLHF. CDR3 DNA sequence: TGTGCCTGGAGTTCACGGACAGGGGGCTCATCACCCCTCCACTTT.

V usage is TRBV4-3 and J usage is TRBJ2-3, with D possibly being TRBD2 (6 bases). With 4 bases removed from V and 0 bases from J, the gap between germline ends came to 17 bases. The CDR3 sequence is 17 residues long. Germline V CDR1 and CDR2: LGHNA, YSLEER. CDR3 nucleotides: TGCGCCAGCAGCCGCGGGACTGGAGACTCTAGCACAGATACGCAGTATTTT. The encoded protein is CASSRGTGDSSTDTQYF.

The genes are TRBV5-4 and TRBJ2-7; D is perhaps TRBD2 (5 bases). This CDR3 region has 13 residues. V lost 0 bases to trimming and J lost 4 bases, with 8 bases between them. The germline gives CDR1 SGHNT, CDR2 YYREEE (reference sequence). The CDR3 sequence is CASSLGPGYEQYF. The CDR3 DNA reads TGTGCCAGCAGCTTGGGTCCGGGATACGAGCAGTACTTC.

The CDR3 bases are TGTGCCAGCGCCGGACAGATGAACACTGAAGCTTTCTTT. It encodes CASAGQMNTEAFF. The chain recombines TRBV7-9 with TRBJ1-1, with TRBD1 as a possible D gene (6 bases). Trimming took off 8 bases at V and 0 bases at J, with 10 bases between the two ends. Germline loops: CDR1 SEHNR, CDR2 FQNEAQ (reference sequence). CDR3 length equals 13 residues.

This chain connects TRBV5-1 to TRBJ1-4; 8 nucleotides match TRBD1. With 4 bases clipped from V and 0 bases from J, the junction kept 5 bases outside the gene matches. The CDR3 runs to 16 residues. Per germline, CDR1 SGHRS and CDR2 YFSETQ. The CDR3 is CASSRGTGATNEKLFF. CDR3 DNA: TGCGCCAGCAGCCGAGGGACAGGTGCAACTAATGAAAAACTGTTTTTT.

This clone was seen a single time. The genes are TRBV7-9 and TRBJ2-1, with D possibly TRBD2 on 6 matching bases. CDR1 is SEHNR, CDR2 FQNEAQ, per germline (reference sequence). CDR3 length: 14 amino acids. V lost 3 bases and J lost 8, with 14 bases in between. For the CDR3, the DNA is TGTGCCAGCAGCTTCTCCCAATTAGCGGATGAGCAGTTCTTC. This translates into CASSFSQLADEQFF.

As to this clone: The junction shows a germline mismatch at one end, possibly a read error. This chain links TRBV24-1 with TRBJ2-1; TRBD2 agrees at 11 bases. CDR1 and CDR2 from the germline V gene are KGHDR and SFDVKD. The CDR3 has 15 residues. CDR3 sequence reads: CAARLAGKRYNEQFF. The CDR3 bases are TGTGCCGCCAGACTAGCGGGGAAAAGGTACAATGAGCAGTTCTTC.

This chain links TRBV29-1 with TRBJ2-2; the D gene is possibly TRBD1 (6 bases). The CDR3 length is 14 residues. Germline CDR1 is SQVTM and CDR2 is ANQGSEA. Trimming cost V 6 bases and J 0 bases, with 11 bases left between them. The CDR3: CSVGTYANTGELFF. CDR3 sequence (DNA): TGCAGCGTGGGGACATACGCGAACACCGGGGAGCTGTTTTTT.

J is TRBJ2-7 and V is TRBV6-5; D is unresolved. CDR3 length: 11 residues. V gave up 8 bases and J gave up 3 bases, with 8 bases separating them. Germline V gene data show CDR1 as MNHEY and CDR2 as SVGAGI. The DNA for the CDR3 is TGTGCCAGCTCCAACATCTACGAGCAGTACTTC. This codes for CASSNIYEQYF.

On this clone itself: Different DNA sequences within this sample yield the same CDR3. The gene calls are TRBV5-6 and TRBJ2-7, with D uncertain. This CDR3 comprises 13 residues. Germline assignment: CDR1 SGHDT and CDR2 YYEEEE. V gave up 1 base and J gave up 2 bases, with 7 bases separating them. The CDR3 protein is CASSLLGTYEQYF. The CDR3 bases are TGTGCCAGCAGCTTGCTAGGAACCTACGAGCAGTACTTC. Full variable domain (missing parts from reference TRBV5-6 and TRBJ2-7): DAGVTQSPTHLIKTRGQQVTLRCSPKSGHDTVSWYQQALGQGPQFIFQYYEEEERQRGNFPDRFSGHQFPNYSSELNVNALLLGDSALYLCASSLLGTYEQYFGPGTRLTVT.

The chain links TRBV7-6 to TRBJ2-1; TRBD2 aligns across 11 bases. V lost 4 bases, J lost 4 bases, and 3 bases stayed unmatched. The CDR3 totals 15 residues. Germline CDR1 and CDR2: SGHVS and FNYEAQ. The CDR3 is CASSSGLAVYNEQFF. As DNA, the CDR3 is TGTGCCAGCAGCTCGGGACTAGCGGTATACAATGAGCAGTTCTTC.

The chain combines TRBV27 with TRBJ2-5; 7 positions agree with TRBD1. Germline lookup yields CDR1 MNHEY and CDR2 SMNVEV (reference sequence). The CDR3 consists of 14 residues. Trimming at V came to 3 bases and at J to 4 bases, leaving 5 bases not matched to a gene. The CDR3 coding sequence is TGTGCCAGCAGTTTCCGGGACAGAGCAGAGACCCAGTACTTC. The encoded protein is CASSFRDRAETQYF.

The rearrangement uses TRBV2 and TRBJ1-1; D is possibly TRBD1 (5 bases). Germline V lookup: CDR1 SNHLY, CDR2 FYNNEI. The CDR3 has 14 amino acids. V shed 4 bases and J shed 4 bases, with 13 bases lying between them. In nucleotides, the CDR3 is TGTGCCAGCAGTGTTTGGGGCAGAGGCACTGAAGCTTTCTTT. Translation gives CASSVWGRGTEAFF.

The chain joins TRBV5-4 to TRBJ1-2; D perhaps matches TRBD1 (6 bases). V was clipped by 4 bases and J by 4 bases, with 17 bases between them. This CDR3 region has 15 residues. The V gene's germline CDR1 is SGHNT and CDR2 YYREEE (reference sequence). The CDR3 nucleotides read TGTGCCAGCAGCCCTGGAAGCGGCAGGGGCTATGGCTACACCTTC. It codes for CASSPGSGRGYGYTF.

This clone was recorded once. The V gene is TRBV24-1, the J gene TRBJ2-1; possibly TRBD1 for D (5 bases). The CDR3 has 14 amino acids. Germline values: CDR1 KGHDR, CDR2 SFDVKD. V lost 9 bases and J 0 bases, leaving 11 bases between the germline ends. As DNA, the CDR3 is TGTGCCACCCAGGGTAAGAACTCCTACAATGAGCAGTTCTTC. The encoded protein is CATQGKNSYNEQFF.